The 26 T cell receptor beta chains below come from one sample, sequenced in a study of T cell responses to AZD1222 COVID-19 vaccine. Using immunoSEQ multiplex PCR, the repertoire was profiled, and TCRdb retains in-frame clones only, with some absent. The sample has more than 110,000 clones; about 92% are singletons. The sample in question was peripheral blood, obtained 28 days after the second AZD1222 dose. The source of these receptors is an adult who received the AZD1222 COVID-19 vaccine.

This chain connects TRBV10-3 to TRBJ2-5; D is tentatively TRBD1 or TRBD2 (5 bases each). V was clipped by 3 bases and J by 2 bases, with 16 bases between them. The CDR3 spans 16 residues. The germline gives CDR1 ENHRY, CDR2 SYGVKD. The DNA of the CDR3 is TGTGCCATCAGTGACGGGTTGGGGGACCAACAAGAGACCCAGTACTTC. Amino acid sequence: CAISDGLGDQQETQYF.

This sequence joins TRBV28 and TRBJ1-2, with D unresolved. The germline CDR1 and CDR2 sequences are MDHEN and SYDVKM. Trimming shortened V by 2 bases and J by 8 bases, and 12 bases separated the two germline ends. This CDR3 has 13 residues. CDR3 sequence (DNA): TGTGCCAGCAGTTTAGACCCACGTGGAGGCTACACCTTC. Its translation: CASSLDPRGGYTF.

This clone occurred a few times. J is TRBJ1-5 and V is TRBV28, with 7 bases matching TRBD1. Germline lookup yields CDR1 MDHEN and CDR2 SYDVKM. The CDR3 runs 16 residues. Trimming cost V 8 bases and J 0 bases; bases outside gene matches: 10. The CDR3 DNA sequence: TGTGCCAGCTTGACCCAGGGGGGCTATAGCAATCAGCCCCAGCATTTT. Its translation is CASLTQGGYSNQPQHF.

This sequence joins TRBV29-1 and TRBJ1-1; 7 bases agree with TRBD1. Looked up from germline, CDR1 is SQVTM and CDR2 is ANQGSEA. The CDR3 is made up of 12 amino acids. The ends lost 4 bases at V and 4 bases at J; junction bases unmatched: 3. The CDR3 sequence: CSVGQGPTEAFF. The CDR3 bases are TGCAGCGTTGGACAGGGCCCCACTGAAGCTTTCTTT.

The gene calls are TRBV5-6 and TRBJ1-5; tentatively, D is TRBD1 (5 bases). Between the trimmed V and J ends, which lost 3 bases and 0 bases, there was a span of 10 bases. The CDR3 contains 15 residues. Germline lookup yields CDR1 SGHDT and CDR2 YYEEEE. CDR3 sequence (DNA): TGTGCCAGCAGCTCGGGGACTGTTAGCAATCAGCCCCAGCATTTT. It is translated as CASSSGTVSNQPQHF. Full variable domain (outside the CDR3, taken from reference TRBV5-6 and TRBJ1-5): DAGVTQSPTHLIKTRGQQVTLRCSPKSGHDTVSWYQQALGQGPQFIFQYYEEEERQRGNFPDRFSGHQFPNYSSELNVNALLLGDSALYLCASSSGTVSNQPQHFGDGTRLSIL.

The sample holds a few counts of this clone. J is TRBJ1-2 and V is TRBV28; a possible D gene is TRBD1 (6 bases). CDR3 length: 15 residues. Trimming took 3 bases from V and 1 from J, leaving 12 bases between them. CDR1 and CDR2 (germline): MDHEN, SYDVKM. The CDR3 DNA follows: TGTGCCAGCAGTTTTACGGGGGCGAGTAACTATGGCTACACCTTC. This translates into CASSFTGASNYGYTF.

The chain joins TRBV29-1 to TRBJ1-1; possibly TRBD1 for D (6 bases). Germline assignment: CDR1 SQVTM and CDR2 ANQGSEA. CDR3 length equals 13 residues. Trimming took off 5 bases at V and 5 bases at J, with 15 bases between the two ends. The CDR3 region is CSVRDTSRTEAFF. In DNA form, the CDR3 reads TGCAGCGTTAGGGACACCTCGAGGACTGAAGCTTTCTTT.

The CDR3 loop reads CSIGDVGRGYTF. DNA for the CDR3: TGCAGCATCGGGGACGTCGGGCGAGGCTACACCTTC. The chain employs TRBV29-1 and TRBJ1-2, with D possibly TRBD1 on 5 matching bases. The V end lost 8 bases, the J end lost 8 bases, and 18 bases lay between the germline ends. Per the germline V gene, CDR1 is SQVTM and CDR2 is ANQGSEA. This CDR3 is 12 amino acids long.

The V and J genes are TRBV5-1 and TRBJ2-2, with a weak D call TRBD1 (7 bases). CDR3 length: 16 residues. Germline V gene data show CDR1 as SGHRS and CDR2 as YFSETQ. The germline V and J ends were trimmed by 3 bases and 4 bases, with 16 bases remaining between them. The CDR3: CASSSAAGGPTGELFF. DNA for the CDR3: TGCGCCAGCAGCTCGGCGGCAGGGGGGCCCACCGGGGAGCTGTTTTTT.

The rearrangement joins TRBV24-1 to TRBJ2-1; D tentatively reads TRBD1 or TRBD2 (7 bases each). CDR1 is KGHDR, CDR2 SFDVKD, per germline. CDR3 length: 17 residues. Trimming shortened V by 4 bases and J by 8 bases, and 23 bases separated the two germline ends. This CDR3 is CATSDQMGEGAGDEQFF. The CDR3 DNA is TGTGCCACCAGTGACCAAATGGGGGAGGGGGCAGGGGATGAGCAGTTCTTC.

The CDR3 loop is CAISSTSSLFSEGNEQFF. The CDR3 coding sequence is TGTGCCATCAGTTCAACAAGTTCCCTTTTTTCCGAGGGCAATGAGCAGTTCTTC. The rearrangement uses TRBV10-3 and TRBJ2-1; D may be TRBD2 (5 bases). CDR1 ENHRY and CDR2 SYGVKD come from the germline V gene. There are 18 residues in the CDR3. The V end lost 5 bases, the J end lost 6 bases, and 26 bases lay between the germline ends.

The count of this clone is one. DNA for the CDR3: TGCAGTGCCCGAAGGGGCGAGCAGTACTTC. Translation gives CSARRGEQYF. The chain combines TRBV20-1 with TRBJ2-7; D might be TRBD1 (5 bases). This CDR3 has 10 residues. Germline CDR1 reads DFQATT; CDR2 reads SNEGSKA (reference sequence). V dropped 6 bases and J dropped 6 bases, with 9 bases sitting between them.

The genes are TRBV2 and TRBJ2-6; D is possibly TRBD2 (6 bases). V gave up 3 bases and J gave up 0 bases, with 9 bases separating them. The CDR3 length is 16 residues. Germline assignment: CDR1 SNHLY and CDR2 FYNNEI. The CDR3 loop reads CASSEGRLSGANVLTF. The CDR3, as DNA: TGTGCCAGCAGTGAGGGGAGGCTCTCTGGGGCCAACGTCCTGACTTTC.

The J gene is TRBJ1-1, the V gene TRBV4-2; no clear D gene. V gave up 0 bases and J gave up 1 base, with 6 bases separating them. Germline lookup yields CDR1 LGHNA and CDR2 YNFKEQ. CDR3 length equals 14 residues. The DNA for the CDR3 is TGTGCCAGCAGCCAAGATCCCCAGAACACTGAAGCTTTCTTT. This translates into CASSQDPQNTEAFF.

The chain couples TRBV19 to TRBJ2-5; 8 bases map to TRBD2. The CDR3 is made up of 14 amino acids. V lost 3 bases to trimming and J lost 5 bases; unmatched junction nucleotides: 5. Germline loops: CDR1 LNHDA, CDR2 SQIVND (reference sequence). The CDR3 reads CASSMREAQETQYF. The CDR3 region has the DNA TGTGCCAGTAGTATGCGGGAGGCCCAGGAGACCCAGTACTTC.

This chain joins TRBV6-5 and TRBJ2-7; D not certain. There are 12 residues in the CDR3. Deletions cut 4 bases from V and 2 bases from J, with 6 bases between. Germline loops: CDR1 MNHEY, CDR2 SVGAGI. CDR3 in amino acids: CASSSFPYEQYF. In DNA, the CDR3 is TGTGCCAGCAGTTCGTTCCCCTACGAGCAGTACTTC.

The chain couples TRBV18 to TRBJ2-7; a weak D match, TRBD1 (5 bases). The germline V gene has CDR1 KGHSH and CDR2 LQKENI. V shed 2 bases and J shed 2 bases, with 13 bases lying between them. The CDR3 has 15 residues. The CDR3 DNA is TGTGCCAGCTCACCAGCCGCAGGGCGTACCTACGAGCAGTACTTC. This sequence encodes CASSPAAGRTYEQYF.

V and J are TRBV7-8 and TRBJ2-1; 12 positions match TRBD2. This CDR3 has 15 amino acids. V dropped 5 bases and J dropped 8; count of bases not matched to a gene: 7. Germline V gene data show CDR1 as SGHVS and CDR2 as FQNEAQ. The chain's CDR3 is CASSPRLAGDHEQFF. In DNA, the CDR3 is TGTGCCAGCAGCCCCAGACTAGCGGGAGACCATGAGCAGTTCTTC. The full variable domain, its missing parts supplied by reference TRBV7-8 and TRBJ2-1, is GAGVSQSPRYKVAKRGQDVALRCDPISGHVSLFWYQQALGQGPEFLTYFQNEAQLDKSGLPSDRFFAERPEGSVSTLKIQRTQQEDSAVYLCASSPRLAGDHEQFFGPGTRLTVL.

Worth noting for this clone: The same CDR3 arises from other DNA sequences in this sample as well. The J gene is TRBJ2-1, the V gene TRBV19; D is unclear. From germline, CDR1 is LNHDA and CDR2 SQIVND (reference sequence). V shed 1 base and J shed 4 bases, with 2 bases lying between them. CDR3 length: 12 amino acids. The CDR3 reads CASSIGYNEQFF. In DNA, the CDR3 is TGTGCCAGTAGTATAGGTTACAATGAGCAGTTCTTC.

The V and J genes are TRBV28 and TRBJ1-2; a possible D gene is TRBD1 (5 bases). This CDR3 is built from 12 residues. The V end was cut by 6 bases, the J end by 6 bases, with 11 bases between. Germline CDR1 and CDR2: MDHEN and SYDVKM. CDR3 protein: CASRGDSDGYTF. CDR3 nucleotide sequence: TGTGCCAGCAGAGGGGACTCTGATGGCTACACCTTC.

The chain carries TRBV28 and TRBJ1-2; D is undetermined. The CDR3 is 13 residues long. From germline, CDR1 is MDHEN and CDR2 SYDVKM. Between the trimmed V and J ends, which lost 6 bases and 5 bases, there was a span of 13 bases. CDR3 amino acids: CASRTEQEYGYTF. The CDR3 DNA is TGTGCCAGCAGAACAGAGCAGGAGTATGGCTACACCTTC.

This sequence joins TRBV12-3 or TRBV12-4 and TRBJ1-2, with D possibly TRBD1 on 5 matching bases. The V end lost 5 bases, the J end lost 3 bases, and 10 bases lay between the germline ends. This CDR3 spans 13 amino acids. This CDR3 reads CASSPMGDYGYTF. In DNA form, the CDR3 reads TGTGCCAGCAGTCCCATGGGGGACTATGGCTACACCTTC.

The chain employs TRBV4-3 and TRBJ2-7, with a tentative D call TRBD2 (5 bases). This CDR3 is built from 17 residues. Trimming shortened V by 1 base and J by 0 bases, and 16 bases separated the two germline ends. The germline CDR1 and CDR2 sequences are LGHNA and YSLEER. The CDR3 reads CASSQVGPGKSSYEQYF. The DNA for the CDR3 is TGCGCCAGCAGCCAAGTAGGGCCGGGGAAAAGCTCCTACGAGCAGTACTTC.

This clone was seen just once. The rearrangement uses TRBV11-2 and TRBJ2-7, with D unresolved. The V end lost 4 bases, the J end lost 2 bases, and 9 bases lay between the germline ends. The CDR3 length is 13 residues. Looked up from germline, CDR1 is SGHAT and CDR2 is FQNNGV. CDR3 in DNA: TGTGCCAGCAGCTCCTACAGTCCCTACGAGCAGTACTTC. Protein: CASSSYSPYEQYF.

The chain links TRBV5-1 to TRBJ1-1; no clear D. This CDR3 region has 13 residues. V lost 4 bases, J lost 10 bases, and 17 bases lay in between. CDR1 and CDR2 (germline): SGHRS, YFSETQ. DNA for the CDR3: TGCGCCAGCAGCCGCGAAGGATTGGGTCGAGCTTTCTTT. It yields the protein CASSREGLGRAFF.

This chain links TRBV4-1 with TRBJ1-1; TRBD1 aligns across 8 bases. From germline, CDR1 is MGHRA and CDR2 YSYEKL. The V segment lost 5 bases and the J segment 1 base; nucleotides outside the gene matches: 0. This CDR3 contains 13 residues. The CDR3 reads CASSGQGNTEAFF. CDR3 nucleotide sequence: TGCGCCAGCAGCGGACAGGGGAACACTGAAGCTTTCTTT.